This is a list of T cell receptor beta chains from one sample in a study of T cell repertoires in cytomegalovirus infection. No antigen has been identified for these receptors. TCRdb reprocessed the reads via MiXCR and lists one record per CDR3 protein. The sample lists under 450,000 distinct CDR3 sequences, around a third occurring once. The input for sequencing was cultured PBMCs, taken from culture after CMV antigen stimulation. Receptors originate from a human donor in good health (CMV status not recorded). Some clones in this sample may be carry-over from other donors' samples. CDR3s include the opening cysteine and the closing phenylalanine or tryptophan. The D gene is left open where the match is weak. Clone size is shown for a subset of rows, as once, few, many or a class of expanded clone.

d_call j_call clone_size v_call cdr3_aa cdr3_nt
TRBD2 TRBJ2-7 - TRBV7-6 CASSLPAGVGEQYF TGTGCCAGCAGCTTACCAGCGGGAGTGGGAGAGCAGTACTTC
TRBD2 TRBJ2-7 - TRBV7-2 CASSLLGAGGASEQYF TGTGCCAGCAGCCTCCTTGGGGCGGGAGGGGCTAGCGAGCAGTACTTC
- TRBJ2-1 few TRBV7-2 CASRPGGGGNEQFF TGTGCCAGCAGACCAGGGGGGGGGGGGAATGAGCAGTTCTTC
- TRBJ2-1 few TRBV5-6 CASSIAWASYNEQFF TGTGCCAGCAGCATCGCATGGGCGTCCTACAATGAGCAGTTCTTC
- TRBJ2-3 few TRBV12-3/TRBV12-4 CASRRKMVSGTDTQYF TGTGCCAGCAGACGCAAGATGGTTAGCGGTACAGATACGCAGTATTTT
- TRBJ2-2 few TRBV6-6 CASSFQLRPVVPGELFF TGTGCCAGCAGTTTCCAACTCCGTCCGGTCGTCCCCGGGGAGCTGTTTTTT
TRBD1 TRBJ2-7 - TRBV10-3 CAISLRTGAAYEQYF TGTGCCATCAGTCTACGGACAGGGGCGGCCTACGAGCAGTACTTC
- TRBJ2-6 few TRBV4-3 CASSQDKGAGANVLTF TGCGCCAGCAGCCAAGATAAAGGTGCCGGGGCCAACGTCCTGACTTTC
- TRBJ2-2 few TRBV12-3/TRBV12-4 CASRPLAGELFF TGTGCCAGCAGACCCCTGGCAGGGGAGCTGTTTTTT
- TRBJ2-1 - TRBV11-2 CASSENEEQFF TGTGCCAGCAGCGAAAACGAGGAGCAGTTCTTC
TRBD1 TRBJ1-3 many TRBV11-3 CASSPGQGPGNTIYF TGTGCCAGCAGCCCCGGACAGGGCCCTGGAAACACCATATATTTT
TRBD2 TRBJ2-3 many TRBV7-2 CASSPRTSGRFGTDTQYF TGTGCCAGCAGCCCCCGGACTAGCGGGAGATTTGGCACAGATACGCAGTATTTT
- TRBJ1-1 few TRBV6-2/TRBV6-3 CASSVHSNPNTEAFF TGTGCCAGCAGTGTGCACAGCAATCCGAACACTGAAGCTTTCTTT
TRBD2 TRBJ2-3 many TRBV7-8 CASSDSGGMDTQYF TGTGCCAGCAGCGACAGCGGGGGCATGGATACGCAGTATTTT
- TRBJ2-2 few TRBV25-1 CASSEGQNTGELFF TGTGCCAGCAGTGAAGGGCAGAACACCGGGGAGCTGTTTTTT
- TRBJ1-1 many TRBV14 CASSQVVGTAEAFF TGTGCCAGCAGCCAAGTCGTAGGGACGGCTGAAGCTTTCTTT
- TRBJ2-5 few TRBV2 CASNLNGGLQETQYF TGTGCCAGCAATCTAAACGGGGGACTTCAAGAGACCCAGTACTTC
- TRBJ1-4 many TRBV7-2 CASSLVGSNPKYEKLFF TGTGCCAGCAGCTTAGTCGGATCGAACCCGAAATATGAAAAACTGTTTTTT
TRBD1 TRBJ1-1 - TRBV19 CASTPSEGQGLTEAFF TGTGCCAGTACCCCCTCCGAGGGACAGGGGTTGACTGAAGCTTTCTTT
TRBD2 TRBJ2-1 few TRBV6-2/TRBV6-3 CASGRALNEQFF TGTGCCAGCGGGAGGGCCCTCAATGAGCAGTTCTTC
TRBD1 TRBJ2-2 - TRBV24-1 CATSDLRQGAYTGELFF TGTGCCACCAGTGACCTGAGACAGGGGGCCTACACCGGGGAGCTGTTTTTT
- TRBJ1-2 few TRBV28 CASRSGQLYGYTF TGTGCCAGCAGATCAGGACAGCTCTATGGCTACACCTTC
- TRBJ2-1 - TRBV11-1 CASSGTLRSSYNEQFF TGTGCCAGCAGCGGGACCCTCAGAAGCTCCTACAATGAGCAGTTCTTC
- TRBJ2-5 - TRBV6-2/TRBV6-3 CASSQTRDYQETQYF TGTGCCAGCAGTCAGACTAGGGATTACCAAGAGACCCAGTACTTC
- TRBJ2-5 - TRBV7-9 CASSPDLEQETQYF TGTGCCAGCAGTCCAGACCTGGAACAAGAGACCCAGTACTTC
- TRBJ2-7 many TRBV5-8 CASSLALTGYEQYF TGTGCCAGCAGCTTGGCCCTGACAGGTTACGAGCAGTACTTC
- TRBJ1-1 few TRBV7-2 CASSVRPGRFTEAFF TGTGCCAGCAGCGTACGCCCGGGAAGGTTCACTGAAGCTTTCTTT
- TRBJ1-5 - TRBV19 CASSAPTASYSNQPQHF TGTGCCAGTAGTGCCCCGACAGCCTCATATAGCAATCAGCCCCAGCATTTT
- TRBJ2-3 few TRBV24-1 CATSAVTNTDTQYF TGTGCCACCAGTGCCGTGACAAACACAGATACGCAGTATTTT
TRBD2 TRBJ2-7 few TRBV7-3 CASSLTLAGAEEQYF TGTGCCAGCAGCTTAACGCTAGCGGGAGCGGAAGAGCAGTACTTC
- TRBJ1-1 - TRBV5-1 CASSLASGRDTEAFF TGCGCCAGCAGCTTGGCCTCCGGCAGGGACACTGAAGCTTTCTTT
TRBD1 TRBJ2-5 - TRBV15 CATSRAPSQGVETQYF TGTGCCACCAGCAGAGCTCCCTCCCAGGGGGTAGAGACCCAGTACTTC
TRBD1 TRBJ1-4 - TRBV19 CASSIRTGGPNEKLFF TGTGCCAGTAGTATCCGGACAGGGGGCCCCAATGAAAAACTGTTTTTT
TRBD2 TRBJ2-7 few TRBV20-1 CSAPQTSGSSYEQYF TGCAGTGCCCCTCAGACTAGCGGGAGCTCCTACGAGCAGTACTTC
- TRBJ2-1 few TRBV19 CASSTLGLALIHNEQFF TGTGCCAGTAGTACCCTCGGTCTAGCGCTGATCCACAATGAGCAGTTCTTC